This TCR beta chain was retrieved from a study of T cells in Graves' hyperthyroidism and ophthalmopathy. CDR1 SGHRS and CDR2 YFSETQ come from the germline V gene. J was trimmed by 5 bases and V by 6 bases; bases with no gene match: 7. The CDR3 consists of 16 residues. For the diagnoses, clinical symptoms, serum thyroxine and TRAb, thyroid ultrasound and orbital computed tomography were used. This clonotype appeared many times. The CDR3 regions of TCR beta were amplified from RNA transcripts. Using the HTBI primer set, a first-round RT-PCR was run on the TCR CDR3. Using its own MiXCR run on the multiplex PCR reads, TCRdb lists one record per CDR3 protein. The sample has hundreds of thousands of distinct CDR3 sequences; 20% to 25% are singletons.

The clonotype was recovered from a man aged 30 to 39 with Graves' ophthalmopathy. This chain links TRBV5-1 with TRBJ2-1; 14 bases are a match to TRBD2. The sample comprised blood. The CDR3 nucleotides read TGCGCCAGCAAGACCCCGGGACTAGCGGGAGACAATGAGCAGTTCTTC. Translated: CASKTPGLAGDNEQFF.